The source of this TCR beta chain is a study of shared clonotypes between healthy human individuals. Germline V gives CDR1 MNHEY, CDR2 SMNVEV (reference sequence). Trimming left V 4 bases short and J 2 bases short, with 21 bases between. This CDR3 contains 18 residues. The method was immunoSEQ multiplex PCR; TCRdb's version includes in-frame clones alone and lacks a portion of them. Altogether about 1.5 million clones are present, around 97% being singletons, with the ten largest covering approximately 1%. Sequenced material: naive CD4+ T cells sorted from blood. Subset in this sample: CD45RA+ positively selected. This rearrangement joins TRBV27 to TRBJ1-5; TRBD1 is a possible D gene (5 bases). This clonotype was sampled from a man aged 30 to 39 in good health. CDR3 in DNA: TGTGCCAGCAGTTCCTTGCTCCGGGGCGACTCTGGCAATCAGCCCCAGCATTTT. It is translated as CASSSLLRGDSGNQPQHF.